The next 12 T cell receptor beta chains were all read from a single sample in a study of PD-L1 blockade in urothelial cancer. Time point defined: peripheral blood 6 weeks after treatment start. The data were produced by immunoSEQ multiplex PCR, yet TCRdb's version contains in-frame clones alone and is incomplete. The sample records about 76,000 clones, more than 85% being singletons. The sequencing used PBMCs, collected around atezolizumab (anti-PD-L1) treatment. Receptors were obtained from a woman of 80 years or more with urothelial cancer.

The genes are TRBV6-5 and TRBJ2-1, with 9 bases fitting TRBD2. Germline CDR1 is MNHEY and CDR2 is SVGAGI. V lost 2 bases and J lost 4; bases outside the gene matches: 6. There are 16 residues in the CDR3. CDR3 DNA: TGTGCCAGCAGTTACGCTAGCGGGATGGGTTACAATGAGCAGTTCTTC. Amino acid sequence: CASSYASGMGYNEQFF.

V and J are TRBV28 and TRBJ2-1; possibly TRBD1 for D (5 bases). Germline V gives CDR1 MDHEN, CDR2 SYDVKM. Trimming took off 5 bases at V and 4 bases at J, with 18 bases between the two ends. This CDR3 region has 16 residues. The CDR3 region has the DNA TGTGCCAGCAGTGACCACCAGGGCTCCCGTTACAATGAGCAGTTCTTC. Its protein is CASSDHQGSRYNEQFF.

This clone is a singleton in its sample. The chain is built from TRBV7-3 and TRBJ1-1, with 7 nucleotides matching TRBD1. Germline V gives CDR1 SGHTA, CDR2 FQGTGA. The ends lost 0 bases at V and 4 bases at J; junction bases unmatched: 8. The CDR3 covers 16 residues. CDR3 residues: CASSLTWTGRVTEAFF. CDR3 DNA sequence: TGTGCCAGCAGCTTAACGTGGACAGGTCGGGTCACTGAAGCTTTCTTT.

This clone was counted between two and nine times. V usage is TRBV19 and J usage is TRBJ1-3; D is perhaps TRBD1 (6 bases). V lost 11 bases and J lost 3, with 11 bases in between. The CDR3 covers 12 residues. Germline CDR1 is LNHDA and CDR2 is SQIVND (reference sequence). CDR3 sequence reads: CASGEGGNTIYF. CDR3 bases: TGTGCCTCAGGGGAAGGTGGAAACACCATATATTTT.

The chain links TRBV9 to TRBJ1-2, with a weak D call TRBD1 (6 bases). Germline CDR1 and CDR2: SGDLS and YYNGEE. This CDR3 region has 14 residues. Trimming left V 4 bases short and J 4 bases short, with 14 bases between. The CDR3 DNA sequence: TGTGCCAGCAGCCCCTCAACAGGGTCCTATGGCTACACCTTC. This translates into CASSPSTGSYGYTF.

The rearrangement uses TRBV14 and TRBJ1-3; D may be TRBD1 (6 bases). The ends were cut back, 9 bases at V and 6 bases at J, with 18 bases in the middle. CDR3 size: 14 residues. Germline CDR1 is SGHDN and CDR2 is FVKESK. The CDR3 DNA reads as TGTGCCAGGGCCTCCGGGGGGCGGGAAAACACCATATATTTT. This encodes CARASGGRENTIYF.

Worth noting for this clone: Other DNA sequences in this specimen translate into the identical CDR3. V gene TRBV19 combines with J gene TRBJ1-4, with D perhaps TRBD1 (6 bases). V lost 3 bases, J lost 0 bases, and 8 bases lay in between. The CDR3 has 15 residues. Germline CDR1 reads LNHDA; CDR2 reads SQIVND (reference sequence). CDR3 loop: CASSIEGATNEKLFF. CDR3 DNA: TGTGCCAGTAGTATCGAGGGGGCAACTAATGAAAAACTGTTTTTT.

The J gene is TRBJ1-3, the V gene TRBV9, with 9 bases fitting TRBD1. Trimming took 5 bases from V and 2 from J; bases not matched to a gene: 8. The CDR3 is 16 amino acids. Germline V gene sequence: CDR1 SGDLS, CDR2 YYNGEE. CDR3 in amino acids: CASRGTGTGPGNTIYF. The CDR3 bases are TGTGCCAGCAGGGGGACCGGGACAGGGCCTGGAAACACCATATATTTT.

This chain links TRBV7-9 with TRBJ2-4; D unclear. Germline V CDR1 and CDR2: SEHNR, FQNEAQ (reference sequence). The CDR3 has 14 amino acids. V was shortened by 8 bases and J by 0 bases, with 11 bases between the two germline ends. The CDR3 loop reads CASGDLLAKNIQYF. The CDR3 region has the DNA TGTGCCAGCGGAGATCTATTAGCCAAAAACATTCAGTACTTC.

The rearrangement joins TRBV27 to TRBJ2-1, with D unresolved. Germline CDR1 and CDR2: MNHEY and SMNVEV (reference sequence). V was cut by 5 bases and J by 5 bases, with 13 bases left in between. This CDR3 comprises 14 residues. CDR3 loop: CASSNVEWHNEQFF. The CDR3 bases are TGTGCCAGCAGTAACGTGGAGTGGCACAATGAGCAGTTCTTC.

The chain has TRBV27 and TRBJ2-5; 12 positions match TRBD2. Germline CDR1 MNHEY, CDR2 SMNVEV (reference sequence). V lost 5 bases and J lost 5; bases outside the gene matches: 12. CDR3 length: 17 amino acids. The CDR3 is CASSRLAGVPDLETQYF. The DNA for the CDR3 is TGTGCCAGCAGTAGACTAGCGGGAGTTCCCGATTTGGAGACCCAGTACTTC.

This chain links TRBV10-3 with TRBJ2-7; no firm D call. In germline, CDR1 is ENHRY, CDR2 SYGVKD. The CDR3 loop spans 13 amino acids. V was pared by 4 bases and J by 5 bases, with 12 bases between. CDR3 nucleotides: TGTGCCATCAGTGGAGGTAGCAACGACGAGCAGTACTTC. As protein: CAISGGSNDEQYF.